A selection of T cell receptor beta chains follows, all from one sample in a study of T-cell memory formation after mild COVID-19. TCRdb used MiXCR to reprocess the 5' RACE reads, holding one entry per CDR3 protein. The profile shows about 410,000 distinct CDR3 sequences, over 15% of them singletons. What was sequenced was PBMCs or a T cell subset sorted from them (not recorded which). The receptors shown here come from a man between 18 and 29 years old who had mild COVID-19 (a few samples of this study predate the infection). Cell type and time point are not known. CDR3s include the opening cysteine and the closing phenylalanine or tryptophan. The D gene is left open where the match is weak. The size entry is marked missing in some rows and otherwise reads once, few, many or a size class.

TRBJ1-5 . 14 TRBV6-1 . TGTGCCAGCAGTGAGCAACAACAGAATCAGCCCCAGCATTTT CASSEQQQNQPQHF
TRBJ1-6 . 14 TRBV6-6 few TGTGCCAGCAGTTACTGGGGGGAAAATTCACCCCTCCACTTT CASSYWGENSPLHF
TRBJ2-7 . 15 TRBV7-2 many TGTGCCAGCAGTTCCTCATGGACTGTATCCTACGAGCAGTACTTC CASSSSWTVSYEQYF
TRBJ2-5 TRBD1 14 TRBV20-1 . TGCAGTGCCCGAGGGGGCCCCTACCGGGAGACCCAGTACTTC CSARGGPYRETQYF
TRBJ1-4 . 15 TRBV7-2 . TGTGCCAGCAGCCCGTTCTGGGCTTATGGTGAAAAACTGTTTTTT CASSPFWAYGEKLFF
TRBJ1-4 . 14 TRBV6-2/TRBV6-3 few TGTGCCAGCACCGAACAGTCAACGAATGAAAAACTGTTTTTT CASTEQSTNEKLFF
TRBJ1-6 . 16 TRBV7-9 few TGTGCCAGCAGCTTCCACGACACCGGAGATAATTCACCCCTCCACTTT CASSFHDTGDNSPLHF
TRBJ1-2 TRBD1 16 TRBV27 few TGTGCCAGCAGTACCCTGGACAGGGGAGTTAACTATGGCTACACCTTC CASSTLDRGVNYGYTF
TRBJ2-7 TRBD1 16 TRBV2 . TGTGCCAGCACCAGAGGTTTGGGACAGGGCTCCTACGAGCAGTACTTC CASTRGLGQGSYEQYF
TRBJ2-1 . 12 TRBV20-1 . TGCAGTGCTATTTATGATCTCAATGAGCAGTTCTTC CSAIYDLNEQFF
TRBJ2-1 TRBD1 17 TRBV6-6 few TGTGCCAGCAGTTACTCATCCCCGGGACAGGGAGGAAATGAGCAGTTCTTC CASSYSSPGQGGNEQFF
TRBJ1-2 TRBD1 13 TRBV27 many TGTGCCAGCAGGCGGACAGGGAGGGATGGCTACACCTTC CASRRTGRDGYTF
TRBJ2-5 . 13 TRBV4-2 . TGTGCCAGCAGCCAAGAACTCCCCCAGACCCAGTACTTC CASSQELPQTQYF
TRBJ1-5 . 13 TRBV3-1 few TGTGCCAGCAGCCGCGAAACGGGTCAGCCCCAGCATTTT CASSRETGQPQHF
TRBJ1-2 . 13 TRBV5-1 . TGCGCCAGCAGCACGACATCGAACTATGGCTACACCTTC CASSTTSNYGYTF
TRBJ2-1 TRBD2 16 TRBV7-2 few TGTGCCAGCAGCGCCGTGGGGCTAGCGGGTTGGAATGAGCAGTTCTTC CASSAVGLAGWNEQFF
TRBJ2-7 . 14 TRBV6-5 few TGTGCCAGCAGTTTTAACAGGGATCCCTACGAGCAGTACTTC CASSFNRDPYEQYF
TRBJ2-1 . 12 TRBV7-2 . TGTGCCAGCAGTCGAACTTCCGATGAGCAGTTCTTC CASSRTSDEQFF
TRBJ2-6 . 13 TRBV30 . TGTGCCTGGAGTCTCAGGGAGCTAGACGTCCTGACTTTC CAWSLRELDVLTF
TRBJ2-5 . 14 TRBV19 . TGTGCCAGTAGTTGGCAGGCGTTCCAAGAGACCCAGTACTTC CASSWQAFQETQYF